The entry that follows covers one TCR beta chain sequence. This clonotype was counted only a few times. What this receptor recognizes is not known. Base quality data are lacking; no much larger clone is found one base away. Per the publication, the time point label means: newly diagnosed GD, antithyroid drugs for less than 3 months. RNA was extracted from PBMCs in TRIzol for both TCR sequencing and RNA sequencing. The diagnosis of Graves' disease followed American Thyroid Association guidelines. Patients for the study were recruited at an endocrinology department in Xi'an, China. Each patient gave around 9.2 milliliters of peripheral blood, collected in an EDTA anticoagulant tube. Ficoll Paque Plus density gradient separation was used to isolate PBMCs, and no further T cell sorting was done. RNA quality was checked with an Agilent 2100 Bioanalyzer and agarose gel, and concentration with a NanoDrop 2000.

The sample belongs to a study of regulatory T cells in long-lasting Graves disease (dated by TCRdb to the early 2020s). About the study as a whole: Antithyroid drugs had been taken for less than 3 months by newly diagnosed Graves' disease patients. This study used TCR sequencing and RNA sequencing of peripheral blood to compare persistent Graves' disease patients against newly diagnosed Graves' disease patients. The study was registered as a clinical trial and conducted in China. TCR sequencing covered about 13 persistent and around 20 newly diagnosed Graves' disease patients, some 35 samples in total. What the research found in general, with its limitations: A larger number of public clonotypes was shared among persistent patients (fewer than 3,000) than among newly diagnosed patients (roughly 1,000). The authors acknowledged the small sample size as a limitation that may reduce accuracy. Sequencing and analysis were restricted to the TCR beta chain. Lower TCR Shannon entropy and fewer highly expanded clones were observed in persistent Graves' disease patients than in newly diagnosed patients, which suggested clonal expansion. Peripheral blood alone was examined, since thyroid tissue, which constituted the primary lesion, could not be accessed.

Library preparation used multiplex PCR. The sequencer was an Illumina HiSeq 4000. TCR beta libraries were built with iRepertoire HTBI primers and Arm-PCR amplification of CDR3 regions. PCR products were gel purified before sequencing. In the paper's pipeline: Gene usage analysis of CDR3 amino acid clonotypes used the approximately 62 TRBV and 14 to 15 TRBJ segments found across samples. COPE and FqMerger were used to merge filtered high-quality paired reads into contigs. BLAST was used to align contigs to IMGT TRBV, TRBD and TRBJ reference genes, with CDR3 defined following IMGT. Any clonotype with a frequency above 0.1% was classified as a highly expanded clone. Shannon entropy served as the measure of repertoire diversity, while the Gini coefficient captured V-J evenness. A clonotype found in more than one individual was treated as public. TCRdb passed the public sequencing reads through fastp at Q25 and MiXCR, retaining productive beta sequences. Merged by CDR3 protein, the rows form single entries marked with the most common genes and DNA. The V and J calls and clone size are TCRdb's, not the authors'. Present in this sample are about 620,000 distinct CDR3 sequences, approximately 15% of which were seen just once. The ten largest clones capture 15% to 20% of the sample.

This sample also belongs to another study, concerning T cells in Graves' hyperthyroidism and ophthalmopathy. In that second paper, the authors write: Stable Graves' hyperthyroidism was defined as the absence of progression to ophthalmopathy over 18 months of follow-up. Hyperthyroidism patients were newly diagnosed, with disease duration under 2 months, and aged 18 to 65 years. Patients with uncontrolled infections, other autoimmune diseases, pregnancy or lactation were excluded. Clinical symptoms, serum thyroxine and TRAb, thyroid ultrasound, and orbital computed tomography formed the basis for the diagnoses. A first-round RT-PCR of the TCR CDR3 used the HTBI primer set with the Qiagen OneStep RT-PCR kit. Most expanded thyroid clonotypes (frequency above 0.001) were also detected in blood, a finding suggesting that blood repertoires may reflect thyroid immune responses. Ophthalmopathy was separated from stable hyperthyroidism by a 13 V-J signature model, with approximately 90% sensitivity and 81% to 83% specificity obtained in cross-validation and 80%/75% obtained in testing. During validation, the model predicted progression to ophthalmopathy a median of about 6.5 months ahead of onset, with just under 71% sensitivity and around 73% specificity. To identify distinguishing TCR V-J signatures, a discovery cohort of roughly 100 patients was used, comprising under 45 with Graves' ophthalmopathy and 57 with stable Graves' hyperthyroidism. Whether ophthalmopathy could be predicted prospectively was tested in an independent validation cohort made up of 18 hyperthyroidism patients plus 17 patients who later progressed to ophthalmopathy. The roughly 100 discovery patients were randomly divided into training and test sets at a 7:3 ratio. Thyroid tissue and blood T-cell repertoires from about six Graves' hyperthyroidism patients were also compared in the study. After blood sampling, hyperthyroidism patients were treated with methimazole at a starting dose of 30 mg daily, and ophthalmopathy patients were treated with high-dose intravenous methylprednisolone. Libraries were constructed in a second round of multiplex PCR, after which size selection and purification were performed. The libraries were sequenced on an Illumina HiSeq2000 using paired-end 100 bp reads. SOAPnuke was used to process the raw data, throwing out any read that contained adapters or uncalled bases, had a mean Phred below 15, or lacked an exact constant-primer or identifier match. COPE v1.2.5 was used to merge high-quality paired reads, and clonotypes were defined as unique nucleotide sequences. MiTCR v1.1 was used to align the clonotypes against IMGT TRBV, TRBD and TRBJ reference segments. Only V-J combinations with frequency above 0.0001, covering 99.2% of repertoires, were analysed. The TCS score was defined as F50 (clonal expansion) divided by E x V (chaos), with BLOSUM62-based TCRdist calculated between CDR3 peptides within each V-J. Welch's t-statistics and random forest reduced roughly 540 V-J features to roughly 13, which were used in a naive Bayes classifier (R e1071). No statistical method was used to fix the sample size in advance, and group allocation was not hidden from the investigators. According to the paper, TCR Vbeta CDR3 sequencing was carried out on some 130 peripheral blood samples, which came from approximately 41 ophthalmopathy, roughly 75 hyperthyroidism and roughly 17 progressor patients.

Sequenced material: peripheral blood mononuclear cells (PBMCs), taken at new diagnosis, from a patient treated with antithyroid drugs. The TCR originated in a woman aged 25 to 39 with Graves disease. Donor details come from another sample of the same person, matched by shared clones.

The CDR3 protein is CASSPRRSSYEQYF. The DNA reads TGTGCCAGTAGTCCCCGCCGGAGCTCCTACGAGCAGTACTTC. The sequence joins TRBV19 to TRBJ2-7, with the D gene uncertain. From a lookup of the germline V gene (reference sequence), CDR1 and CDR2 are LNHDA and SQIVND. The CDR3 sequence holds 14 residues, the cysteine and phenylalanine included. Just the 42-base CDR3 DNA is kept, in frame starting at base 1. Relative to germline, V is 5 bases shorter and J is 0 bases shorter, with 11 bases between their ends.